The 14 T cell receptor beta chains in this list originate from one sample, sequenced in a study of molecular identifiers for immune sequencing clone quantification. TCRdb redid the calling of the PCR reads with MiXCR, one entry per CDR3 protein. Counted here are 75,000 to 100,000 distinct CDR3 sequences, around a fifth occurring once; the ten biggest clones make up roughly 0.93%. Sample: naive CD8+ T cells from blood, with Jurkat cell RNA spiked in. As to subset: FACS-sorted CD8+CD4-CCR7+CD45RA+ naive T cells. These receptors were taken from a human donor in good health. Some libraries in this study had Jurkat cell RNA spiked in.

This clonotype was recorded many times. This chain joins TRBV4-3 and TRBJ1-3, with 7 bases aligning to TRBD1. The CDR3 covers 16 residues. Germline CDR1 reads LGHNA; CDR2 reads YSLEER. V gave up 0 bases and J gave up 2 bases; unmatched junction bases: 4. The CDR3: CASSQDTGTAGNTIYF. The DNA of the CDR3 is TGCGCCAGCAGCCAAGATACGGGGACAGCTGGAAACACCATATATTTT.

This clonotype was counted ten times or more. The CDR3 region is CASSLVRGFVPLHF. The CDR3, as DNA: TGTGCCAGCAGCTTAGTCAGGGGATTTGTACCCCTCCACTTT. The rearrangement joins TRBV7-2 to TRBJ1-6; tentative D call: TRBD1 (6 bases). CDR3 length equals 14 residues. V gave up 1 base and J gave up 12 bases, with 13 bases separating them. Germline values: CDR1 SGHTA, CDR2 FQGNSA.

The CDR3 bases are TGTGCCAGCAGCTTAGATATGAGCACTGAAGCTTTCTTT. The encoded protein is CASSLDMSTEAFF. The chain combines TRBV7-6 with TRBJ1-1; D remains unclear. The V and J ends lost 1 base and 4 bases respectively, with 7 bases between them. This CDR3 has 13 amino acids. CDR1 is SGHVS, CDR2 FNYEAQ, per germline.

Only a few counts were recorded for this clonotype. The gene calls are TRBV12-3 or TRBV12-4 and TRBJ2-7, with 10 bases that match TRBD1. The CDR3 covers 13 residues. V lost 10 bases, J lost 3 bases, and 6 bases stayed unmatched. CDR3 nucleotide sequence: TGTGCCACATCGACAGGGGGCTTCTACGAGCAGTACTTC. It yields the protein CATSTGGFYEQYF.

There are many counts of this clonotype. The chain joins TRBV6-2 or TRBV6-3 to TRBJ1-1, with D possibly TRBD1 on 5 matching bases. Trimming left V 0 bases short and J 4 bases short, with 12 bases between. Germline V gene sequence: CDR1 MNHEY, CDR2 SVGEGT. CDR3 length: 15 residues. CDR3 sequence reads: CASSYSGTPGTEAFF. The DNA for the CDR3 is TGTGCCAGCAGTTACTCAGGGACCCCGGGCACTGAAGCTTTCTTT.

This clonotype came up many times. The chain is built from TRBV30 and TRBJ2-7, with D tentatively TRBD1 (5 bases). The CDR3 consists of 12 residues. The germline CDR1 and CDR2 sequences are GTSNPN and SVGIG (reference sequence). V was trimmed by 5 bases and J by 7 bases, leaving 15 bases between them. This CDR3 is CAWQGDRVEQYF. DNA of the CDR3: TGTGCCTGGCAAGGGGATAGGGTGGAGCAGTACTTC.

This clonotype was seen ten or more times. The chain combines TRBV4-1 with TRBJ1-1; 9 bases map to TRBD1. CDR3 length equals 15 residues. Looked up from germline, CDR1 is MGHRA and CDR2 is YSYEKL. With 4 bases clipped from V and 6 bases from J, the junction kept 9 bases outside the gene matches. The CDR3 DNA sequence: TGCGCCAGCAGCCCCCTAGGACAGGGGCCCCCTGAAGCTTTCTTT. It translates to CASSPLGQGPPEAFF.

At least ten counts were recorded for this clonotype. V and J are TRBV6-6 and TRBJ1-1; D gene uncertain. CDR1 and CDR2 (germline): MNHNY, SVGAGI (reference sequence). With 6 bases removed from V and 11 bases from J, the gap between germline ends came to 16 bases. The CDR3 runs 12 residues. The CDR3 here is CASSVDTKRAFF. CDR3 DNA: TGTGCCAGCAGCGTAGACACGAAGAGGGCTTTCTTT.

This clonotype showed up many times. This chain uses TRBV3-1 with TRBJ1-5; D unclear. V was pared by 0 bases and J by 9 bases, with 9 bases between. This CDR3 has 13 amino acids. Germline values: CDR1 LGHDT, CDR2 YNNKEL (reference sequence). CDR3 bases: TGTGCCAGCAGCCAAGAACTGGACGTGCCCCAGCATTTT. It is translated as CASSQELDVPQHF. Full variable domain (missing parts from reference TRBV3-1 and TRBJ1-5): DTAVSQTPKYLVTQMGNDKSIKCEQNLGHDTMYWYKQDSKKFLKIMFSYNNKELIINETVPNRFSPKSPDKAHLNLHINSLELGDSAVYFCASSQELDVPQHFGDGTRLSIL.

The V and J genes are TRBV4-1 and TRBJ2-7, with TRBD2 matching over 11 bases. The CDR3 sequence is 17 residues long. Germline lookup yields CDR1 MGHRA and CDR2 YSYEKL. After removal of 2 bases from V and 2 bases from J, the junction contained 8 bases not matched to a gene. This chain's CDR3 is CASSQNTGTSGTYEQYF. CDR3 nucleotide sequence: TGCGCCAGCAGCCAAAATACCGGGACTAGCGGCACCTACGAGCAGTACTTC.

This clonotype was detected many times. This chain joins TRBV7-2 and TRBJ2-3; 14 bases map to TRBD2. Looked up from germline, CDR1 is SGHTA and CDR2 is FQGNSA. This CDR3 spans 16 amino acids. V lost 5 bases to trimming and J lost 4 bases; unmatched junction nucleotides: 5. The chain's CDR3 is CASSRTSGGLADTQYF. The CDR3 bases are TGTGCCAGCAGCCGGACTAGCGGGGGGCTGGCAGATACGCAGTATTTT.

This clonotype was observed at least ten times. The chain recombines TRBV6-6 with TRBJ1-2, with D possibly matching TRBD1 (5 bases). V was cut by 2 bases and J by 2 bases, with 18 bases left in between. The CDR3 is 17 residues long. Germline V gene lookup returns CDR1 MNHNY and CDR2 SVGAGI (reference sequence). The DNA of the CDR3 is TGTGCCAGCAGTTACCCATCAGGGAAGGAGATAAACTATGGCTACACCTTC. It yields the protein CASSYPSGKEINYGYTF.

This clonotype was counted many times. This rearrangement joins TRBV27 to TRBJ2-3, with 8 bases matching TRBD2. Germline V gene data show CDR1 as MNHEY and CDR2 as SMNVEV (reference sequence). V shed 5 bases and J 3 bases; nucleotides not matched to a gene: 7. The CDR3 has 15 amino acids. The CDR3 protein is CASSPYSGVTDTQYF. The CDR3 region has the DNA TGTGCCAGCAGTCCGTATAGCGGGGTTACAGATACGCAGTATTTT.

This clonotype appeared many times. This chain uses TRBV23-1 with TRBJ1-4, with TRBD1 matching over 7 bases. TRBV23-1 is recorded as an ORF, its role being uncertain. This CDR3 has 17 amino acids. The V segment lost 3 bases and the J segment 2 bases; nucleotides outside the gene matches: 9. The CDR3 DNA is TGCGCCAGCAGTCAGTCGACAGGGCGGGCTACTAATGAAAAACTGTTTTTT. As protein: CASSQSTGRATNEKLFF.